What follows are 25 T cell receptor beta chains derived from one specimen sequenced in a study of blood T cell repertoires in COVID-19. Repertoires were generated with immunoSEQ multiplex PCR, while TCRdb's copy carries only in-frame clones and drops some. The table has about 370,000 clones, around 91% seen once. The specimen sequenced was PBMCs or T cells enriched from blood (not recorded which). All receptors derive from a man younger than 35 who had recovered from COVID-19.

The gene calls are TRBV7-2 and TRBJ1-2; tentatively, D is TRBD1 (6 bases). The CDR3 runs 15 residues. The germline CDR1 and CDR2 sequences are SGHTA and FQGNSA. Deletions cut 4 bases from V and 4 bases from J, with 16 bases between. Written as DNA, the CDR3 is TGTGCCAGCAGCTACCGGACCACAGGGATCTATGGCTACACCTTC. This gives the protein CASSYRTTGIYGYTF.

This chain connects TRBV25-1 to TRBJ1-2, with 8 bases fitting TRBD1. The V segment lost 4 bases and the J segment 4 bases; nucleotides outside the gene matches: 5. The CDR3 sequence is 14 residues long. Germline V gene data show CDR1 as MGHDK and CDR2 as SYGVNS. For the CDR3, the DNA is TGTGCCAGCAGTGCTCCAGGGGGCGTCTATGGCTACACCTTC. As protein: CASSAPGGVYGYTF.

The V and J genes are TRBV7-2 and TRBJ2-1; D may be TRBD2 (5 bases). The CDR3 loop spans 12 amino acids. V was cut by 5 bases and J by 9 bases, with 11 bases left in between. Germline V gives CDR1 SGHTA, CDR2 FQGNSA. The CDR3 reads CASSGSGGEQFF. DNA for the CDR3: TGTGCCAGCAGCGGGAGCGGCGGTGAGCAGTTCTTC.

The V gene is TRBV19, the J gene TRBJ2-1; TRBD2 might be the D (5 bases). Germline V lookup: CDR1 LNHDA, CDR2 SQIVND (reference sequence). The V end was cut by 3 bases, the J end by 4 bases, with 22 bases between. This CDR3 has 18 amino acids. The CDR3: CASSISLQRILLYNEQFF. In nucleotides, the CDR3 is TGTGCCAGTAGTATTTCCCTCCAGCGGATACTGTTGTACAATGAGCAGTTCTTC.

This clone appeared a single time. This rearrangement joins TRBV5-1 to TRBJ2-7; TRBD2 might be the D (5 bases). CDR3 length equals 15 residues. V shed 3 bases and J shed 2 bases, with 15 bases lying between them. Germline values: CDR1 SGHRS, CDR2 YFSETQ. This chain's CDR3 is CASSSEAGLTYEQYF. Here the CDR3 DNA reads TGCGCCAGCAGCTCCGAGGCCGGACTCACCTACGAGCAGTACTTC.

CDR3 loop: CASSLTTGGLTEAFF. The CDR3 DNA sequence: TGTGCCAGCAGTCTGACGACAGGGGGGTTAACTGAAGCTTTCTTT. The chain joins TRBV28 to TRBJ1-1, with TRBD1 identical over 9 bases. V was pared by 5 bases and J by 5 bases, with 9 bases of the junction left unmatched. The V gene's germline CDR1 is MDHEN and CDR2 SYDVKM. The CDR3 has 15 residues.

CDR3 sequence reads: CASSLGTTIAYGYTF. DNA of the CDR3: TGTGCCAGCTCACTGGGTACCACGATAGCCTATGGCTACACCTTC. The chain employs TRBV18 and TRBJ1-2, with D uncertain. This CDR3 contains 15 residues. Trimming took 4 bases from V and 4 from J, leaving 16 bases between them. CDR1 is KGHSH, CDR2 LQKENI, per germline.

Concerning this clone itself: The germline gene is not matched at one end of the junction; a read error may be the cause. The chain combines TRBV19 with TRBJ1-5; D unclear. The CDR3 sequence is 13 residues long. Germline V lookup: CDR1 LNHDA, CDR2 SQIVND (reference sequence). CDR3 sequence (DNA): TGTGCCAGTACTATAGACCGGGATCAGCCCCAGCATTTT. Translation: CASTIDRDQPQHF. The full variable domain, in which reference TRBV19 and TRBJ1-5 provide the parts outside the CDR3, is DGGITQSPKYLFRKEGQNVTLSCEQNLNHDAMYWYRQDPGQGLRLIYYSQIVNDFQKGDIAEGYSVSREKKESFPLTVTSAQKNPTAFYLCASTIDRDQPQHFGDGTRLSIL.

The CDR3 loop reads CASSTGQEYKEKLFF. The CDR3 DNA follows: TGTGCCAGCAGCACAGGACAGGAGTATAAGGAAAAACTGTTTTTT. The chain combines TRBV9 with TRBJ1-4, with TRBD1 identical over 7 bases. Looked up from germline, CDR1 is SGDLS and CDR2 is YYNGEE. With 4 bases clipped from V and 8 bases from J, the junction kept 11 bases outside the gene matches. The CDR3 has 15 residues.

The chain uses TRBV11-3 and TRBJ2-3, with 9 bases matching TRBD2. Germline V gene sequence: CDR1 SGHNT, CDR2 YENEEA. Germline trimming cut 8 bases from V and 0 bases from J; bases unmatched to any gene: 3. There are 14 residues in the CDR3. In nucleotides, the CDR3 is TGTGCCAGCGCTGCGGGGGGGAGCACAGATACGCAGTATTTT. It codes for CASAAGGSTDTQYF.

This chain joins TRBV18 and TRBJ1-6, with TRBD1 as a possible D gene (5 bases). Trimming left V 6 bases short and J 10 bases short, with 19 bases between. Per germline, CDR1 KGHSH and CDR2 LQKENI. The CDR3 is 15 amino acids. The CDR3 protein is CASSTNRQRGSPLHF. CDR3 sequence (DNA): TGTGCCAGCTCCACCAATCGGCAACGGGGGTCACCCCTCCACTTT.

The CDR3 sequence: CASSLAANTEAFF. In DNA form, the CDR3 reads TGTGCCAGCAGCCTGGCGGCGAACACTGAAGCTTTCTTT. The chain employs TRBV3-1 (or the pseudogene TRBV3-2) and TRBJ1-1; D call uncertain. This CDR3 contains 13 residues. Trimming removed 4 bases from V and 1 base from J, with 7 bases in between. Germline loops: CDR1 LGHDT, CDR2 YNNKEL (reference sequence).

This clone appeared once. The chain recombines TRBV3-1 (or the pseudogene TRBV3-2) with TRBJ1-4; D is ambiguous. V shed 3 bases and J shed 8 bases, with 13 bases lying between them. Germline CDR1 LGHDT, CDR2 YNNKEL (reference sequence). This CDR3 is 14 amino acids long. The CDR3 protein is CASSHGSLVEKLFF. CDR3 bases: TGTGCCAGCAGCCACGGGAGCCTCGTCGAAAAACTGTTTTTT.

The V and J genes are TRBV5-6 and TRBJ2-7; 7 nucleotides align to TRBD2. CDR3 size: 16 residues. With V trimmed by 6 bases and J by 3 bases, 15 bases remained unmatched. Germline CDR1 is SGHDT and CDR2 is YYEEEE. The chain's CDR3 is CASTPGWSSGIYEQYF. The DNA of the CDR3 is TGTGCCAGCACCCCCGGCTGGTCTAGCGGAATCTACGAGCAGTACTTC.

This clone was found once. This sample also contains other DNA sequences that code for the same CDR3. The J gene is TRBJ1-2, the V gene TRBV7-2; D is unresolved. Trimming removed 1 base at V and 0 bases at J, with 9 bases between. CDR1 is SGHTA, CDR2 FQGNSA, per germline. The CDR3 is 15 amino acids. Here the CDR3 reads CASSLVADTNYGYTF. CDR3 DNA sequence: TGTGCCAGCAGCTTAGTGGCAGATACTAACTATGGCTACACCTTC.

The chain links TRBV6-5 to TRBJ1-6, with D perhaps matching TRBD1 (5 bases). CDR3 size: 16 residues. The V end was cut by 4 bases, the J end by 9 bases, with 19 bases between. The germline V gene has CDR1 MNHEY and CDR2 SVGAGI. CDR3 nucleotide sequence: TGTGCCAGCAGTTCCCAGGGTCAAGGGGCAGGTTCACCCCTCCACTTT. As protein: CASSSQGQGAGSPLHF.

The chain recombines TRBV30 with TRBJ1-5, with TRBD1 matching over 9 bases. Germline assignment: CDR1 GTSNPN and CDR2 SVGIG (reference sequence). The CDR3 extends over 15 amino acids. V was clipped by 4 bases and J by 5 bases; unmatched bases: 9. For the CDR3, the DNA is TGTGCCTGGAAGGTGGACAGGGGAGGCGATCAGCCCCAGCATTTT. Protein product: CAWKVDRGGDQPQHF.

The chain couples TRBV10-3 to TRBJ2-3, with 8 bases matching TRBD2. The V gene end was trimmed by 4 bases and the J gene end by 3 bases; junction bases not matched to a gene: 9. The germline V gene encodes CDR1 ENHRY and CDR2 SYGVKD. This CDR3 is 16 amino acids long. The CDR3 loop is CAISATGGRLTDTQYF. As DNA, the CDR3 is TGTGCCATCAGTGCCACGGGGGGGCGATTGACAGATACGCAGTATTTT.

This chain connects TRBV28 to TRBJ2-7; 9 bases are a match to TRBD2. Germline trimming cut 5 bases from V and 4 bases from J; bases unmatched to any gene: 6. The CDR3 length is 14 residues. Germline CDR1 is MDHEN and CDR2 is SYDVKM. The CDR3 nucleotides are TGTGCCAGCAGTCTTAGCGGGAGAAGTTACGAGCAGTACTTC. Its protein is CASSLSGRSYEQYF.

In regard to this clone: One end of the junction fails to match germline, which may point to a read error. CDR3 region: CASSFRRGQGTQYF. CDR3 nucleotide sequence: TGTGCCAGCAGCTTTCGGAGAGGCCAAGGGACCCAGTACTTC. J is TRBJ2-5 and V is TRBV7-2; D is unclear. This CDR3 comprises 14 residues. Germline-derived CDR1 and CDR2 are SGHTA and FQGNSA.

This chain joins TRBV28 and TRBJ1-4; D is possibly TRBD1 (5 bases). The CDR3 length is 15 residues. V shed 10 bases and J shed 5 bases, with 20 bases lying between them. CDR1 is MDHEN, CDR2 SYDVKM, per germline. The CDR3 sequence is CATISPTGLNEKLFF. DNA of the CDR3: TGTGCCACCATCAGCCCCACGGGACTCAATGAAAAACTGTTTTTT.

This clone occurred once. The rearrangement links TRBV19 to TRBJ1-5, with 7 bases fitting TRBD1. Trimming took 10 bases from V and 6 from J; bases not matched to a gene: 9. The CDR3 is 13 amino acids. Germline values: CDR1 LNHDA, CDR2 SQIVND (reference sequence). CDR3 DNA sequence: TGTGCCATTGGACAGGAGGGAGGTCAGCCCCAGCATTTT. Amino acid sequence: CAIGQEGGQPQHF.

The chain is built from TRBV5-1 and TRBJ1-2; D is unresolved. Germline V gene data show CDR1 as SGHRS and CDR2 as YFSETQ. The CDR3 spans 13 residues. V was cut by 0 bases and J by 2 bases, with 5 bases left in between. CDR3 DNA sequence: TGCGCCAGCAGCTTGGAACAGAACTATGGCTACACCTTC. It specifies CASSLEQNYGYTF.

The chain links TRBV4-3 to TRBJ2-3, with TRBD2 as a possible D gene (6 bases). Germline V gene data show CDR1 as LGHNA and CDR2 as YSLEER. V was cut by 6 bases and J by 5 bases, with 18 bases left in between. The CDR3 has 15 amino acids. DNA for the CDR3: TGCGCCAGCAGACGAAGGGGAGGTTCGGAAGATACGCAGTATTTT. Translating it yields CASRRRGGSEDTQYF.

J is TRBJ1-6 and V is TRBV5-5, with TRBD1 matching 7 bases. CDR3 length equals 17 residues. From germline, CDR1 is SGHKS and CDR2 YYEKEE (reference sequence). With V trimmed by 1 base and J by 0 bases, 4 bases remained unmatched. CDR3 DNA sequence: TGTGCCAGCAGCTTGACGGACAGGAGCTCCTATAATTCACCCCTCCACTTT. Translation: CASSLTDRSSYNSPLHF.